Below, 17 T cell receptor beta chains from the same sample are listed, as sequenced in a study of shared clonotypes between healthy human individuals. Terminally differentiated effector memory CD45RA+ cells were excluded by CCR7 positive selection of CD45RO-negative cells. Using immunoSEQ multiplex PCR, the repertoire was profiled, and TCRdb retains in-frame clones only, with some absent. The sample has some 2.1 million clones; around 96% are singletons. Sequenced input: naive CD8+ T cells sorted from blood. The receptors were sampled from a young man in good health.

This clone was seen just once. The chain combines TRBV5-6 with TRBJ2-7; D uncertain. Trimming took 4 bases from V and 3 from J, leaving 17 bases between them. Germline loops: CDR1 SGHDT, CDR2 YYEEEE. CDR3 length: 15 amino acids. The CDR3 nucleotides are TGTGCCAGCAGCCCTCCCGCCGCGGCAGGCTACGAGCAGTACTTC. Translated, it gives CASSPPAAAGYEQYF.

As for this clone: This sample includes further DNA sequences coding for the same CDR3. The chain recombines TRBV15 with TRBJ2-2; D unclear. Germline V gives CDR1 LNHNV, CDR2 YYDKDF (reference sequence). The CDR3 sequence is 12 residues long. The V and J ends lost 3 bases and 6 bases respectively, with 5 bases between them. In nucleotides, the CDR3 is TGTGCCACCAGCAGCCTTCCCGGGGAGCTGTTTTTT. It codes for CATSSLPGELFF.

The chain carries TRBV18 and TRBJ1-6, with 9 bases matching TRBD1. After removal of 3 bases from V and 0 bases from J, the junction contained 3 bases not matched to a gene. Germline V gene data show CDR1 as KGHSH and CDR2 as LQKENI. The CDR3 contains 17 residues. The CDR3 DNA reads as TGTGCCAGCTCACCGGGGACAGGGAGCTCCTATAATTCACCCCTCCACTTT. Protein product: CASSPGTGSSYNSPLHF. Together with reference TRBV18 and TRBJ1-6, the CDR3 gives the full variable domain: NAGVMQNPRHLVRRRGQEARLRCSPMKGHSHVYWYRQLPEEGLKFMVYLQKENIIDESGMPKERFSAEFPKEGPSILRIQQVVRGDSAAYFCASSPGTGSSYNSPLHFGNGTRLTVT.

The CDR3 nucleotides read TGTGCCAGCAGCAAGTTACCGACCTCCATTGGGTCCTACGAGCAGTACTTC. Its protein product is CASSKLPTSIGSYEQYF. The V gene is TRBV21-1, the J gene TRBJ2-7. TRBV21-1 is noted as a pseudogene. This CDR3 is built from 17 residues.

The chain uses TRBV7-9 and TRBJ1-1; no reliable D call. The CDR3 has 15 residues. CDR1 is SEHNR and CDR2 is FQNEAQ in the germline V gene (reference sequence). Deletions cut 2 bases from V and 6 bases from J, with 16 bases between. The CDR3 DNA is TGTGCCAGCAGCTTACCATACCCGGGAGGCTCTGAAGCTTTCTTT. It translates to CASSLPYPGGSEAFF.

This chain uses TRBV19 with TRBJ2-2, with TRBD2 as a possible D gene (5 bases). Trimming left V 7 bases short and J 0 bases short, with 12 bases between. This CDR3 has 15 residues. The V gene's germline CDR1 is LNHDA and CDR2 SQIVND (reference sequence). As DNA, the CDR3 is TGTGCCAGTAAACTGGACTTGACGAACACCGGGGAGCTGTTTTTT. Translation gives CASKLDLTNTGELFF.

About this clone: Other DNA sequences from this sample encode an identical CDR3 as well. This CDR3 is CASSLVDTQYF. CDR3 coding DNA: TGTGCCAGCAGCTTGGTGGATACGCAGTATTTT. The chain joins TRBV5-6 to TRBJ2-3; no firm D call. The germline gives CDR1 SGHDT, CDR2 YYEEEE. The CDR3 loop spans 11 amino acids. V shed 0 bases and J shed 6 bases, with 2 bases lying between them.

The chain carries TRBV28 and TRBJ2-2; the D gene is possibly TRBD1 (6 bases). The V end lost 6 bases, the J end lost 5 bases, and 13 bases lay between the germline ends. Germline V gene data show CDR1 as MDHEN and CDR2 as SYDVKM. This CDR3 contains 14 residues. In DNA, the CDR3 is TGTGCCAGCAGCTCACAGGGTTGGACCGGGGAGCTGTTTTTT. It yields the protein CASSSQGWTGELFF.

This sequence joins TRBV7-3 and TRBJ1-1; no clear D. This CDR3 is built from 14 residues. V was shortened by 5 bases and J by 5 bases, with 15 bases between the two germline ends. Germline V CDR1 and CDR2: SGHTA, FQGTGA. The CDR3 sequence is CASSPMAGSTEAFF. CDR3 DNA sequence: TGTGCCAGCAGCCCAATGGCGGGCAGTACTGAAGCTTTCTTT.

V and J are TRBV4-1 and TRBJ2-7, with D uncertain. The V gene lost 0 bases and the J gene lost 3 bases, with 12 bases spanning the gap. From germline, CDR1 is MGHRA and CDR2 YSYEKL. The CDR3 runs 15 residues. DNA of the CDR3: TGCGCCAGCAGCCAAGATCCGAACGGAAACTACGAGCAGTACTTC. Translation: CASSQDPNGNYEQYF.

This chain connects TRBV11-2 to TRBJ2-2; 11 bases align to TRBD2. The CDR3 is 16 amino acids. The trim removed 5 bases at V and 5 bases at J, leaving 7 bases unmatched. The germline V gene has CDR1 SGHAT and CDR2 FQNNGV. Written as DNA, the CDR3 is TGTGCCAGCAGCCCTACTAGCGGGAGAGATACCGGGGAGCTGTTTTTT. Its translation: CASSPTSGRDTGELFF. Supplemented by reference TRBV11-2 and TRBJ2-2, the full variable domain reads EAGVAQSPRYKIIEKRQSVAFWCNPISGHATLYWYQQILGQGPKLLIQFQNNGVVDDSQLPKDRFSAERLKGVDSTLKIQPAKLEDSAVYLCASSPTSGRDTGELFFGEGSRLTVL.

The V call is TRBV7-9, the J call TRBJ1-6; 8 positions agree with TRBD1. The CDR3 totals 16 residues. Germline V gene sequence: CDR1 SEHNR, CDR2 FQNEAQ (reference sequence). V shed 5 bases, J shed 9 bases, and the junction held 12 bases outside the gene matches. Here the CDR3 DNA reads TGTGCCAGCAGCCCGCTACCGGGACAGGTCGTTTCACCCCTCCACTTT. Amino acid sequence: CASSPLPGQVVSPLHF.

This clone was seen a handful of times. This chain connects TRBV19 to TRBJ1-5; D is possibly TRBD1 (5 bases). The CDR3 has 16 amino acids. Germline lookup yields CDR1 LNHDA and CDR2 SQIVND (reference sequence). Between the trimmed V and J ends, which lost 2 bases and 1 base, there was a span of 12 bases. CDR3 in amino acids: CASSIFPRASNQPQHF. As DNA, the CDR3 is TGTGCCAGTAGTATATTCCCCAGGGCGAGCAATCAGCCCCAGCATTTT.

This clone appeared a few times. This sequence joins TRBV7-9 and TRBJ2-5; D is perhaps TRBD2 (6 bases). Trimming took 1 base from V and 0 from J, leaving 9 bases between them. Germline CDR1 SEHNR, CDR2 FQNEAQ (reference sequence). This CDR3 is built from 15 residues. The CDR3 DNA reads as TGTGCCAGCAGCTTAGATGCGGGGTACCAAGAGACCCAGTACTTC. This translates into CASSLDAGYQETQYF.

CDR3 nucleotides: TGCGCCAGCAGCCCAAGGACTAGCGGGAGGGGTAGCACAGATACGCAGTATTTT. It encodes CASSPRTSGRGSTDTQYF. The chain employs TRBV4-3 and TRBJ2-3; 15 bases line up with TRBD2. V lost 4 bases, J lost 0 bases, and 5 bases stayed unmatched. CDR3 length: 18 residues. Germline CDR1 LGHNA, CDR2 YSLEER.

This chain uses TRBV13 with TRBJ2-7; no clear D gene. The CDR3 is 14 residues long. Deletions cut 2 bases from V and 2 bases from J, with 10 bases between. CDR1 and CDR2 (germline): PRHDT, FYEKMQ (reference sequence). The CDR3 region has the DNA TGTGCCAGCAGCTTAAAAGGCCCAACCTACGAGCAGTACTTC. It specifies CASSLKGPTYEQYF.

The rearrangement uses TRBV27 and TRBJ2-1, with 7 bases fitting TRBD2. The CDR3 loop spans 15 amino acids. V lost 6 bases, J lost 9 bases, and 14 bases stayed unmatched. The germline CDR1 and CDR2 sequences are MNHEY and SMNVEV (reference sequence). The CDR3 spells CASRVGGTTNGEQFF. The CDR3 DNA sequence: TGTGCCAGCAGGGTGGGGGGGACTACAAATGGTGAGCAGTTCTTC.